The 18 T cell receptor beta chains below come from one sample, sequenced in a study of blood T cell repertoires in COVID-19. The protocol was immunoSEQ multiplex PCR, while the TCRdb copy is restricted to in-frame clones and leaves out a portion. The table shows around 280,000 clones, with around 84% occurring only once. Sequenced material: peripheral blood. All receptors derive from a man between 70 and 80 years old with acute or convalescent COVID-19.

This chain connects TRBV6-5 to TRBJ1-1, with TRBD1 matching 9 bases. The germline CDR1 and CDR2 sequences are MNHEY and SVGAGI. The trim removed 11 bases at V and 4 bases at J, leaving 11 bases unmatched. The CDR3 runs 14 residues. In nucleotides, the CDR3 is TGTGCCTGCCACAGGGGGCGTGCGGGCACTGAAGCTTTCTTT. Its translation is CACHRGRAGTEAFF.

The chain uses TRBV4-2 and TRBJ1-2; weak D call: TRBD1 (6 bases). With 0 bases removed from V and 7 bases from J, the gap between germline ends came to 12 bases. Germline V gene sequence: CDR1 LGHNA, CDR2 YNFKEQ. This CDR3 is built from 14 residues. The CDR3 here is CASSQEGGLLGYTF. In nucleotides, the CDR3 is TGTGCCAGCAGCCAAGAGGGGGGGCTTCTTGGCTACACCTTC.

The V gene is TRBV28, the J gene TRBJ1-5; D is ambiguous. V was trimmed by 3 bases and J by 1 base, leaving 10 bases between them. This CDR3 contains 15 residues. Germline V gene data show CDR1 as MDHEN and CDR2 as SYDVKM. The DNA of the CDR3 is TGTGCCAGCAGTTTTTGGCAGTTAAGCAATCAGCCCCAGCATTTT. Translating gives CASSFWQLSNQPQHF.

This sequence joins TRBV20-1 and TRBJ2-3, with TRBD2 as a possible D gene (6 bases). CDR3 size: 13 residues. Trimming cost V 6 bases and J 4 bases, with 14 bases left between them. The germline gives CDR1 DFQATT, CDR2 SNEGSKA (reference sequence). CDR3 sequence: CSASAKRADTQYF. The CDR3 DNA is TGCAGTGCCAGTGCCAAGCGGGCAGATACGCAGTATTTT.

The chain combines TRBV19 with TRBJ2-4; TRBD1 agrees at 7 bases. This CDR3 region has 13 residues. Trimming removed 4 bases from V and 12 bases from J; junction bases left unmatched: 9. Germline-derived CDR1 and CDR2 are LNHDA and SQIVND (reference sequence). In DNA, the CDR3 is TGTGCCAGTAGTACCCTCGAGGGGGCGAATCAGTACTTC. Translating it yields CASSTLEGANQYF.

The chain has TRBV30 and TRBJ1-5; the D gene is possibly TRBD1 (6 bases). There are 14 residues in the CDR3. V gave up 5 bases and J gave up 6 bases, with 17 bases separating them. Per germline, CDR1 GTSNPN and CDR2 SVGIG (reference sequence). CDR3 sequence reads: CAWGGQGRGQPQHF. The CDR3 bases are TGTGCCTGGGGGGGGCAGGGAAGGGGTCAGCCCCAGCATTTT.

This chain joins TRBV7-2 and TRBJ2-1, with TRBD2 matching 13 bases. V shed 4 bases and J 3 bases; nucleotides not matched to a gene: 0. In germline, CDR1 is SGHTA, CDR2 FQGNSA. This CDR3 has 15 residues. CDR3 sequence: CASSWTSGSYNEQFF. The CDR3 DNA follows: TGTGCCAGCAGCTGGACTAGCGGGAGCTACAATGAGCAGTTCTTC.

The CDR3 loop is CATSDTLAGGRETQYF. The CDR3 DNA reads TGTGCCACCAGTGATACCCTAGCGGGAGGGCGAGAGACCCAGTACTTC. The J gene is TRBJ2-5, the V gene TRBV24-1; 12 bases agree with TRBD2. J gave up 4 bases and V 3 bases, and 5 bases lay outside the gene matches. Germline loops: CDR1 KGHDR, CDR2 SFDVKD. The CDR3 length is 16 residues.

V gene TRBV4-3 combines with J gene TRBJ1-2; 9 nucleotides line up with TRBD1. This CDR3 is built from 19 residues. Germline V CDR1 and CDR2: LGHNA, YSLEER. Losses at the gene ends were 0 bases for V and 3 bases for J; bases not matched to a gene: 14. CDR3 nucleotides: TGCGCCAGCAGCCAAGATAGGATACGGGGGACAGGGTTTTACTATGGCTACACCTTC. The encoded protein is CASSQDRIRGTGFYYGYTF.

The chain recombines TRBV29-1 with TRBJ2-5; D is unresolved. V lost 4 bases and J lost 5, with 14 bases in between. The germline V gene encodes CDR1 SQVTM and CDR2 ANQGSEA. This CDR3 has 13 residues. CDR3 protein: CSVAVSGSETQYF. The DNA for the CDR3 is TGCAGCGTTGCGGTATCCGGGTCTGAGACCCAGTACTTC. Looking up the rest from reference TRBV29-1 and TRBJ2-5 gives the full variable domain: SAVISQKPSRDICQRGTSLTIQCQVDSQVTMMFWYRQQPGQSLTLIATANQGSEATYESGFVIDKFPISRPNLTFSTLTVSNMSPEDSSIYLCSVAVSGSETQYFGPGTRLLVL.

The chain is built from TRBV6-1 and TRBJ2-1; tentatively, D is TRBD1 (6 bases). The germline gives CDR1 MNHNS, CDR2 SASEGT. Trimming pared 1 base from V and 16 bases from J, leaving 23 bases between. The CDR3 is made up of 15 amino acids. The CDR3 DNA reads as TGTGCCAGCAGTGAAGTTCTTTATTTTGGACAGCCTGAATTCTTC. Translating gives CASSEVLYFGQPEFF.

The J gene is TRBJ1-4, the V gene TRBV21-1. TRBV21-1 is listed as a pseudogene. The CDR3 runs to 18 residues. CDR3 DNA: TGTGCCAGCAGCAAAGATGGGGGGGGCCCAGGAGCTAATGAAAAACTGTTTTTT. This translates into CASSKDGGGPGANEKLFF.

The genes are TRBV7-8 and TRBJ1-2; 8 nucleotides agree with TRBD1. CDR1 is SGHVS and CDR2 is FQNEAQ in the germline V gene. The CDR3 spans 15 residues. After removal of 2 bases from V and 4 bases from J, the junction contained 6 bases not matched to a gene. The CDR3 DNA is TGTGCCAGCAGCTTAAGAGAACAGGGGGGCTATGGCTACACCTTC. Its translation: CASSLREQGGYGYTF.

This clone showed up just a few times. V usage is TRBV7-8 and J usage is TRBJ2-7; TRBD2 might be the D (6 bases). Per germline, CDR1 SGHVS and CDR2 FQNEAQ. Between the trimmed V and J ends, which lost 2 bases and 3 bases, there was a span of 11 bases. The CDR3 is 14 residues long. CDR3 DNA: TGTGCCAGCAGCTTATCGGGCGGGATCTACGAGCAGTACTTC. Amino acid sequence: CASSLSGGIYEQYF.

This clone was observed once. The rearrangement joins TRBV18 to TRBJ2-2; D remains ambiguous. Germline CDR1 is KGHSH and CDR2 is LQKENI. The CDR3 extends over 15 amino acids. Trimming cost V 3 bases and J 5 bases, with 13 bases left between them. CDR3 DNA: TGTGCCAGCTCACCCCGGTTTAGCTCTACCGGGGAGCTGTTTTTT. This encodes CASSPRFSSTGELFF.

The chain uses TRBV29-1 and TRBJ1-2; possibly TRBD1 for D (5 bases). The CDR3 has 13 residues. The germline CDR1 and CDR2 sequences are SQVTM and ANQGSEA. Trimming removed 7 bases at V and 4 bases at J, with 16 bases between. The CDR3 nucleotides are TGCAGCGGGAGAGAACAGGACGGCTATGGCTACACCTTC. It specifies CSGREQDGYGYTF.

On this clone: The junction does not match germline at one end; this may be a read error. This chain uses TRBV5-6 with TRBJ2-2; 8 nucleotides line up with TRBD2. Germline values: CDR1 SGHDT, CDR2 YYEEEE. The CDR3 loop spans 18 amino acids. Here the CDR3 DNA reads TGTGCCAGCAGCTTGATTGCCTCAGCGGGAGTGAACCCCGGGGAGCTGTTTTTT. Translation: CASSLIASAGVNPGELFF.

The chain employs TRBV28 and TRBJ1-5; weak D call: TRBD1 (5 bases). Trimming left V 9 bases short and J 1 base short, with 13 bases between. The germline V gene encodes CDR1 MDHEN and CDR2 SYDVKM. CDR3 length: 14 residues. In nucleotides, the CDR3 is TGTGCCAGTTCCTGGGGACTAAGCAATCAGCCCCAGCATTTT. Residues: CASSWGLSNQPQHF.